The T cell receptor (beta chain) under discussion was sequenced for a study of tumor and adjacent non-tumor tissue in lung cancer. The template was RNA from unsorted bulk tissue. Distant lung tissue was collected more than 3 cm away from the tumor edge. Three rounds of nested PCR, following a modified ARM-PCR protocol, produced the TCRbeta library. TCRdb reprocessed the multiplex PCR reads via MiXCR and lists one record per CDR3 protein. The repertoire consists of 75,000 to 80,000 distinct CDR3 sequences, with approximately 82% occurring once and the leading ten covering under 50%. This clonotype has a count of ten or more. V lost 2 bases to trimming and J lost 4 bases; unmatched junction nucleotides: 8. The CDR3 sequence is 16 residues long. CDR1 and CDR2 from the germline V gene are MNHNY and SVGAGI (reference sequence).

V usage is TRBV6-6 and J usage is TRBJ1-3, with 7 positions matching TRBD1. This receptor was obtained from a man between 70 and 80 years old with non-small cell lung cancer. Sequencing was done on a sample of distant non-tumor lung tissue. DNA of the CDR3: TGTGCCAGCAGTTACAAGGGAAGGGGGCCGGGAAACACCATATATTTT. It encodes CASSYKGRGPGNTIYF.